The clone carrying this T cell receptor (beta chain) came up many times. Time point of the sample: before trial treatment. The data are from a study of low-dose radiotherapy and immunotherapy resistance in tumors. Study-wide context: Radiation delivery to Cohort 1 consisted of 0.5 Gy per fraction every 2 weeks, summing to 6.5 Gy.

Germline CDR1 reads SGHNT; CDR2 reads YYREEE (reference sequence). V was trimmed by 4 bases and J by 3 bases, leaving 12 bases between them. This CDR3 region has 14 residues. TRAV and TRBV primers primed cDNA for both TCRalpha and TCRbeta. TCRs underwent around 20 PCR cycles of amplification with a constant-region primer and V-primer adapter. TCRdb fed the reads into MiXCR, producing one record per CDR3 protein. The sample records tens of thousands of distinct CDR3 sequences, around 27% being singletons. The sequence was collected from a male donor with prostate cancer. The starting material was PBMCs, obtained before treatment. This chain links TRBV5-4 with TRBJ2-3, with a weak D call TRBD2 (5 bases). CDR3 region: CASSDPRGTDTQYF. In nucleotides, the CDR3 is TGTGCCAGCAGCGACCCGCGAGGGACAGATACGCAGTATTTT.